These 16 T cell receptor beta chains originate from one sample sequenced in a study of blood T cells in healthy people across ages. A second roughly 6 to 12 cycle PCR used barcoded and J-beta primers. TCRdb re-analysed the 5' RACE reads in MiXCR, keeping a single row per CDR3 protein. The table includes 1.5 million or so distinct CDR3 sequences, around 40% detected once. Sequences were obtained from blood. The receptors come from a woman younger than 35 in good health.

This chain connects TRBV6-6 to TRBJ1-6; D is undetermined. This CDR3 spans 14 amino acids. Germline loops: CDR1 MNHNY, CDR2 SVGAGI (reference sequence). V was cut by 0 bases and J by 9 bases, with 9 bases left in between. DNA of the CDR3: TGTGCCAGCAGTTACTCTGGTCAAACTTCACCCCTCCACTTT. It translates to CASSYSGQTSPLHF.

The rearrangement joins TRBV20-1 to TRBJ2-5; D not certain. Germline CDR1 is DFQATT and CDR2 is SNEGSKA (reference sequence). This CDR3 is built from 15 residues. V was shortened by 0 bases and J by 0 bases, with 11 bases between the two germline ends. In DNA form, the CDR3 reads TGCAGTGCTAGAGAAGAAGCCCACTACCAAGAGACCCAGTACTTC. This codes for CSAREEAHYQETQYF.

This clonotype was seen just once. The gene calls are TRBV6-1 and TRBJ2-1; TRBD1 matches 9 bases. Looked up from germline, CDR1 is MNHNS and CDR2 is SASEGT. This CDR3 is 15 amino acids long. V lost 3 bases and J lost 4; bases outside the gene matches: 4. CDR3 protein: CASSEDRGQYNEQFF. The CDR3 DNA follows: TGTGCCAGCAGTGAGGACAGGGGCCAGTACAATGAGCAGTTCTTC.

The chain carries TRBV12-3 or TRBV12-4 and TRBJ1-1, with unresolved D. This CDR3 region has 12 residues. V was clipped by 6 bases and J by 3 bases, with 8 bases between them. CDR3 bases: TGTGCCAGCAGGCTGCCGGACACTGAAGCTTTCTTT. Translation gives CASRLPDTEAFF.

The chain couples TRBV4-3 to TRBJ1-2; tentative D call: TRBD1 (5 bases). Trimming shortened V by 0 bases and J by 1 base, and 15 bases separated the two germline ends. Germline CDR1 is LGHNA and CDR2 is YSLEER. The CDR3 loop spans 17 amino acids. The CDR3 bases are TGCGCCAGCAGCCAAGAAACCAGGGTTGGGGTTAACTATGGCTACACCTTC. Amino acid sequence: CASSQETRVGVNYGYTF.

V usage is TRBV6-6 and J usage is TRBJ1-2, with TRBD1 matching 8 bases. Looked up from germline, CDR1 is MNHNY and CDR2 is SVGAGI (reference sequence). With V trimmed by 0 bases and J by 2 bases, 5 bases remained unmatched. This CDR3 has 16 residues. The CDR3 DNA reads TGTGCCAGCAGTTACTCGGCAGGGGGCAGAAACTATGGCTACACCTTC. Protein sequence: CASSYSAGGRNYGYTF.

The chain combines TRBV2 with TRBJ2-5; a weak D match, TRBD2 (5 bases). The CDR3 loop spans 15 amino acids. Trimming took off 5 bases at V and 1 base at J, with 14 bases between the two ends. Germline CDR1 SNHLY, CDR2 FYNNEI. In DNA form, the CDR3 reads TGTGCCAGCAGTCGGTTTGGTGAGGGCCAAGAGACCCAGTACTTC. This translates into CASSRFGEGQETQYF.

V gene TRBV20-1 combines with J gene TRBJ2-1; D possibly corresponds to TRBD1 (6 bases). This CDR3 is 15 amino acids long. V was pared by 1 base and J by 1 base, with 11 bases between. In germline, CDR1 is DFQATT, CDR2 SNEGSKA (reference sequence). In DNA, the CDR3 is TGCAGTGCTAGAGCGGGACAACGGTCCTACAATGAGCAGTTCTTC. It encodes CSARAGQRSYNEQFF.

The chain uses TRBV12-3 or TRBV12-4 and TRBJ2-1; D not certain. This CDR3 is 14 amino acids long. V dropped 3 bases and J dropped 12 bases, with 18 bases sitting between them. The chain's CDR3 is CASSFSRTGPGQFF. The DNA for the CDR3 is TGTGCCAGCAGTTTCTCCCGGACCGGACCGGGGCAGTTCTTC.

The CDR3: CSARDPPEQYF. The CDR3 coding sequence is TGCAGTGCTAGAGATCCCCCGGAGCAGTACTTC. The chain carries TRBV20-1 and TRBJ2-7; D unresolved. Trimming cost V 0 bases and J 7 bases, with 7 bases left between them. CDR1 and CDR2 (germline): DFQATT, SNEGSKA (reference sequence). The length of the CDR3 is 11 residues.

This clonotype was found a few times. The chain has TRBV20-1 and TRBJ1-2; D is perhaps TRBD1 (5 bases). V lost 3 bases and J lost 6, with 8 bases in between. In germline, CDR1 is DFQATT, CDR2 SNEGSKA (reference sequence). This CDR3 is 11 amino acids long. The CDR3 loop reads CSARGVNGYTF. DNA for the CDR3: TGCAGTGCTAGGGGGGTCAATGGCTACACCTTC.

The chain uses TRBV9 and TRBJ2-7, with D possibly matching TRBD1 (7 bases). The CDR3 sequence is 16 residues long. Trimming took off 3 bases at V and 2 bases at J, with 18 bases between the two ends. Germline V gene lookup returns CDR1 SGDLS and CDR2 YYNGEE. The CDR3 region is CASSAGGGVSTYEQYF. CDR3 nucleotides: TGTGCCAGCAGCGCCGGAGGGGGCGTATCAACCTACGAGCAGTACTTC.

The chain employs TRBV12-3 or TRBV12-4 and TRBJ2-7; TRBD1 matches 9 bases. The CDR3 is 14 amino acids. Germline trimming cut 5 bases from V and 2 bases from J; bases unmatched to any gene: 4. The CDR3 region has the DNA TGTGCCAGCAGTATACAGGGGGCTGCCTACGAGCAGTACTTC. Translated, it gives CASSIQGAAYEQYF.

This clonotype has just a few counts. The V call is TRBV20-1, the J call TRBJ1-5; D gene ambiguous. From germline, CDR1 is DFQATT and CDR2 SNEGSKA (reference sequence). The length of the CDR3 is 13 residues. V lost 5 bases and J lost 0, with 8 bases in between. CDR3 protein: CSARLYSNQPQHF. In nucleotides, the CDR3 is TGCAGTGCTCGGCTCTATAGCAATCAGCCCCAGCATTTT.

This sequence joins TRBV9 and TRBJ2-4; D could derive from TRBD1 or TRBD2 (5 bases each). CDR1 SGDLS and CDR2 YYNGEE come from the germline V gene. Between the trimmed V and J ends, which lost 0 bases and 13 bases, there was a span of 26 bases. The CDR3 sequence is 17 residues long. For the CDR3, the DNA is TGTGCCAGCAGCGTAGCGGGGACCCTCTACGGCGGCAATGAGCAGTACTTC. Amino acids: CASSVAGTLYGGNEQYF.

The V call is TRBV6-2 or TRBV6-3, the J call TRBJ2-1; D is perhaps TRBD1 (5 bases). The germline V gene encodes CDR1 MNHEY and CDR2 SVGEGT. The CDR3 is 14 amino acids. Trimming left V 2 bases short and J 2 bases short, with 7 bases between. CDR3 sequence (DNA): TGTGCCAGCAGTTACCGACAGACCTACAATGAGCAGTTCTTC. Amino acid sequence: CASSYRQTYNEQFF.